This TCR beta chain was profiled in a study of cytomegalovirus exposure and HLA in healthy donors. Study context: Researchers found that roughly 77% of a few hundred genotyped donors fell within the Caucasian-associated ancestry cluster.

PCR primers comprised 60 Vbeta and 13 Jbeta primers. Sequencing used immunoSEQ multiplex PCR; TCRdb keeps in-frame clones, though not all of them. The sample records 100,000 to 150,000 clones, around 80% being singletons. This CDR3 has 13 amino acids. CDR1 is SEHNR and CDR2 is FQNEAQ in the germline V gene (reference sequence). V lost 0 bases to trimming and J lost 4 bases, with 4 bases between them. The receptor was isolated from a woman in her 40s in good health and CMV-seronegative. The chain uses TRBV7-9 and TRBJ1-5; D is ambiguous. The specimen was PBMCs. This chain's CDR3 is CASSLALNQPQHF. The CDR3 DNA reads TGTGCCAGCAGCTTAGCACTTAATCAGCCCCAGCATTTT.